These 21 T cell receptor beta chains were sequenced from one sample in a study of breast tumors, draining lymph nodes, adjacent tissues. Axillary draining lymph nodes of breast cancer patients supplied the node samples. TCRdb used MiXCR to reprocess the multiplex PCR reads, holding one entry per CDR3 protein. The table has around 230,000 distinct CDR3 sequences, roughly 32% seen once. Sequenced material: axillary lymph node tissue. All receptors derive from a female donor with breast cancer. Some clones in this sample may be carry-over from other donors' samples.

The chain recombines TRBV5-1 with TRBJ2-1; D is possibly TRBD2 (5 bases). Germline-derived CDR1 and CDR2 are SGHRS and YFSETQ. CDR3 length equals 14 residues. Trimming stripped 5 bases from V and 6 bases from J, with 15 bases between. The chain's CDR3 is CASSPGLDGNEQFF. DNA for the CDR3: TGCGCCAGCAGTCCCGGACTCGACGGCAATGAGCAGTTCTTC.

This clonotype has more than one count but fewer than ten. This could be a read error, since a much larger clone is one nucleotide away. The rearrangement uses TRBV6-1 and TRBJ2-3; 7 nucleotides match TRBD1. V lost 5 bases and J lost 4; bases outside the gene matches: 6. CDR1 MNHNS and CDR2 SASEGT come from the germline V gene. The length of the CDR3 is 14 residues. CDR3 region: CASSLGQVPDTQYF. The CDR3 region has the DNA TGTGCCAGCAGTCTTGGACAGGTGCCAGATACGCAGTATTTT.

A note on this clonotype: This sequence may be a read error, since a much larger clone differs from it by one base. The chain links TRBV6-2 or TRBV6-3 to TRBJ2-3; no definite D call. Germline V gene sequence: CDR1 MNHEY, CDR2 SVGEGT. The CDR3 sequence is 13 residues long. The CDR3 reads CASSYPGTDAQYF. For the CDR3, the DNA is TGTGCCAGCAGTTACCCTGGAACAGATGCGCAGTATTTT.

This clonotype was observed many times. The chain uses TRBV20-1 and TRBJ2-1; 12 bases agree with TRBD2. The CDR3 contains 14 residues. Germline assignment: CDR1 DFQATT and CDR2 SNEGSKA (reference sequence). CDR3: CSPRASGRANEQFF. CDR3 DNA: TGCAGCCCGAGGGCTAGCGGGAGGGCCAATGAGCAGTTCTTC.

This clonotype was counted ten times or more. The chain combines TRBV7-9 with TRBJ1-2; D is ambiguous. Germline CDR1 reads SEHNR; CDR2 reads FQNEAQ (reference sequence). The CDR3 length is 11 residues. V was shortened by 2 bases and J by 10 bases, with 8 bases between the two germline ends. For the CDR3, the DNA is TGTGCCAGCAGCTTAAGGCAGGCCTACACCTTC. The encoded protein is CASSLRQAYTF.

The chain links TRBV29-1 to TRBJ1-2, with 7 positions matching TRBD1. The CDR3 sequence is 12 residues long. Germline V gene lookup returns CDR1 SQVTM and CDR2 ANQGSEA. Trimming at V came to 8 bases and at J to 2 bases, leaving 5 bases not matched to a gene. This CDR3 reads CSPGQANYGYTF. The CDR3 nucleotides are TGCAGCCCCGGACAGGCCAACTATGGCTACACCTTC.

This clonotype was seen at least ten times. J is TRBJ2-7 and V is TRBV19, with 7 bases aligning to TRBD2. CDR1 and CDR2 (germline): LNHDA, SQIVND (reference sequence). V dropped 2 bases and J dropped 2; count of bases not matched to a gene: 3. CDR3 size: 14 residues. This chain's CDR3 is CASSIREGTYEQYF. DNA of the CDR3: TGTGCCAGTAGTATAAGGGAGGGTACCTACGAGCAGTACTTC.

This clonotype was detected a few times. A much bigger clone sits one base away, suggesting this may be a read error. The J gene is TRBJ2-3, the V gene TRBV6-5; perhaps TRBD1 as D (5 bases). The CDR3 is made up of 14 amino acids. Germline CDR1 MNHEY, CDR2 SVGAGI. V shed 4 bases and J shed 6 bases, with 14 bases lying between them. CDR3 loop: CASSSSDIEDTQYF. The CDR3 DNA reads as TGTGCCAGCAGTTCCTCGGACATTGAGGATACGCAGTATTTT.

This clonotype has a count of ten or more. The chain carries TRBV12-3 or TRBV12-4 and TRBJ1-2; TRBD1 is a possible D gene (6 bases). CDR3 length equals 12 residues. The germline V and J ends were trimmed by 3 bases and 6 bases, with 8 bases remaining between them. In nucleotides, the CDR3 is TGTGCCAGCAGTTTCGCAGGGGATGGCTACACCTTC. This sequence encodes CASSFAGDGYTF.

The sample holds many counts of this clonotype. The chain joins TRBV9 to TRBJ2-6; no reliable D call. V lost 0 bases, J lost 0 bases, and 4 bases lay in between. This CDR3 contains 15 residues. Germline V lookup: CDR1 SGDLS, CDR2 YYNGEE. The CDR3, as DNA: TGTGCCAGCAGCGTAGTCGGCTCTGGGGCCAACGTCCTGACTTTC. It specifies CASSVVGSGANVLTF.

This clonotype was observed many times. The V gene is TRBV2, the J gene TRBJ1-3; 7 bases agree with TRBD1. The germline V gene encodes CDR1 SNHLY and CDR2 FYNNEI. CDR3 length: 16 amino acids. The ends lost 6 bases at V and 0 bases at J; junction bases unmatched: 8. The CDR3 spells CASRGTALSSGNTIYF. Here the CDR3 DNA reads TGTGCCAGCAGAGGGACAGCCCTTAGCTCTGGAAACACCATATATTTT. Looking up the rest from reference TRBV2 and TRBJ1-3 gives the full variable domain: EPEVTQTPSHQVTQMGQEVILRCVPISNHLYFYWYRQILGQKVEFLVSFYNNEISEKSEIFDDQFSVERPDGSNFTLKIRSTKLEDSAMYFCASRGTALSSGNTIYFGEGSWLTVV.

This clonotype showed up many times. The rearrangement uses TRBV24-1 and TRBJ2-2; 9 bases line up with TRBD1. J lost 5 bases, V lost 7 bases, and 7 bases had no gene match. Germline V gene lookup returns CDR1 KGHDR and CDR2 SFDVKD. The CDR3 is 15 residues long. Written as DNA, the CDR3 is TGTGCCACCAGACCGGGACAGGGTCAGACCGGGGAGCTGTTTTTT. The encoded protein is CATRPGQGQTGELFF.

As regards this clonotype: A clone one base away is much larger, so this may be a read error. The chain recombines TRBV28 with TRBJ1-2; D remains ambiguous. Germline-derived CDR1 and CDR2 are MDHEN and SYDVKM. V dropped 6 bases and J dropped 6 bases, with 14 bases sitting between them. The CDR3 spans 13 residues. The CDR3 sequence: CASRLAQFHGYTF. The CDR3, as DNA: TGTGCCAGCAGATTGGCCCAGTTCCATGGCTACACCTTC.

Concerning this clonotype itself: One base away lies a much larger clone, so this may be a sequencing read error. V is TRBV18 and J is TRBJ2-7, with 7 bases lining up with TRBD1. The CDR3 is made up of 14 amino acids. The germline V gene encodes CDR1 KGHSH and CDR2 LQKENI. The CDR3 loop is CASSPYRGYYGQYF. CDR3 DNA: TGTGCCAGCTCACCGTACAGGGGTTACTACGGGCAGTACTTC.

The CDR3 DNA follows: TGCAGCGTTGAGGGGGGACAAGAGACCCAGTACTTC. Translating it yields CSVEGGQETQYF. The chain links TRBV29-1 to TRBJ2-5; a possible D gene is TRBD2 (6 bases). With 3 bases removed from V and 2 bases from J, the gap between germline ends came to 7 bases. CDR1 and CDR2 (germline): SQVTM, ANQGSEA. The CDR3 is 12 amino acids.

This clonotype was seen many times. The genes are TRBV13 and TRBJ2-7; no firm D call. Germline V lookup: CDR1 PRHDT, CDR2 FYEKMQ (reference sequence). The CDR3 is 12 amino acids. V was pared by 10 bases and J by 2 bases, with 12 bases between. CDR3 protein: CATARRPYEQYF. CDR3 sequence (DNA): TGTGCCACCGCCCGACGGCCCTACGAGCAGTACTTC.

A note on this clonotype: Being one base from a much bigger clone, this may be a read error. V and J are TRBV20-1 and TRBJ2-1; 9 bases fit TRBD1. This CDR3 has 15 residues. Germline loops: CDR1 DFQATT, CDR2 SNEGSKA (reference sequence). V shed 3 bases and J 6 bases; nucleotides not matched to a gene: 9. The CDR3 spells CSAREQGARTNEQFF. DNA for the CDR3: TGCAGTGCTAGGGAACAGGGGGCCCGGACCAATGAGCAGTTCTTC.

Sample share makes this clonotype medium-sized (0.01 to 0.1%). The chain couples TRBV7-8 to TRBJ2-7, with D hard to call. Germline lookup yields CDR1 SGHVS and CDR2 FQNEAQ. Trimming pared 1 base from V and 3 bases from J, leaving 7 bases between. This CDR3 spans 13 amino acids. The CDR3 sequence is CASSLGPGYEQYF. DNA of the CDR3: TGTGCCAGCAGCTTAGGGCCGGGCTACGAGCAGTACTTC.

This clonotype was picked up many times. CDR3 sequence: CASTETSGSNEQFF. Written as DNA, the CDR3 is TGTGCCAGCACGGAGACTAGCGGGAGTAATGAGCAGTTCTTC. The chain links TRBV2 to TRBJ2-1, with 12 positions matching TRBD2. Looked up from germline, CDR1 is SNHLY and CDR2 is FYNNEI. There are 14 residues in the CDR3. J was trimmed by 7 bases and V by 7 bases; bases with no gene match: 5. The full variable domain, rest sourced from reference TRBV2 and TRBJ2-1, is EPEVTQTPSHQVTQMGQEVILRCVPISNHLYFYWYRQILGQKVEFLVSFYNNEISEKSEIFDDQFSVERPDGSNFTLKIRSTKLEDSAMYFCASTETSGSNEQFFGPGTRLTVL.

The sample holds many counts of this clonotype. CDR3 in DNA: TGTGCCATCAGTGAGTCGACGCCTAGGGGAAAACTGTTTTTT. It codes for CAISESTPRGKLFF. The genes are TRBV10-3 and TRBJ1-4; a weak D match, TRBD1 (5 bases). Germline CDR1 and CDR2: ENHRY and SYGVKD. V was shortened by 0 bases and J by 10 bases, with 12 bases between the two germline ends. The CDR3 is 14 amino acids.

This clonotype occurred a few times. One junction end disagrees with the germline gene, perhaps due to a read error. V and J are TRBV6-2 or TRBV6-3 and TRBJ2-3; tentatively, D is TRBD1 (6 bases). From germline, CDR1 is MNHEY and CDR2 SVGEGT. The CDR3 loop spans 16 amino acids. CDR3 amino acids: CASSHSAGDLTDTQYF. CDR3 DNA sequence: TGTGCCAGCAGTCACTCGGCAGGGGACCTCACAGATACGCAGTATTTT.